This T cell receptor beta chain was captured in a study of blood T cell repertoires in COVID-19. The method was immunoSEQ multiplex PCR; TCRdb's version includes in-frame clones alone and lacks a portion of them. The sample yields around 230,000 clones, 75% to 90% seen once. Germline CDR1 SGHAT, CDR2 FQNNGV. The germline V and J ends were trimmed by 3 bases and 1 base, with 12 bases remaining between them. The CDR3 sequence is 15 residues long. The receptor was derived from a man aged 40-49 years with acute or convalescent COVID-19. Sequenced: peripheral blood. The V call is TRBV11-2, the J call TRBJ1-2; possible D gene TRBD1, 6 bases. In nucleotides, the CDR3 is TGTGCCAGCAGCTTTCCAGGGGTCGATAACTATGGCTACACCTTC. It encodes CASSFPGVDNYGYTF.